This TCR beta chain was sequenced in a study of shared clonotypes between healthy human individuals. The method was immunoSEQ multiplex PCR; TCRdb's version includes in-frame clones alone and lacks a portion of them. The sample lists around 990,000 clones; 60% to 80% were seen once. The CDR3 runs to 14 residues. Unmatched junction bases numbered 8, after V lost 8 bases and J lost 5 bases. The germline CDR1 and CDR2 sequences are LNHDA and SQIVND (reference sequence). CD45RA-negative memory and CD45RA+ naive subsets were split from the CD4+ cells. The chain joins TRBV19 to TRBJ1-1; 10 bases are a match to TRBD1. The TCR sequence derives from a young man in good health. Some clones in this sample may be carry-over from other donors' samples. Sequencing used memory CD4+ T cells from PBMCs. Subset reported: CD45RA-negative fraction. The CDR3 DNA follows: TGTGCCAGTTCGACCGGGACAGGGGAGACTGAAGCTTTCTTT. It translates to CASSTGTGETEAFF.